The source of this TCR beta chain is a study of early T cells in non-severe SARS-CoV-2 infection. Whole-study context: It was bulk RNA from unsorted whole blood that was sequenced, and the chains were unpaired.

Unique molecular identifiers were affixed to single, distinct cDNA molecules. Each CDR3 protein is one row after TCRdb ran MiXCR on the 5' RACE reads. The sample has over 50,000 distinct CDR3 sequences, about 7.6% seen once. The germline gives CDR1 MNHEY, CDR2 SVGAGI. This CDR3 contains 15 residues. Trimming shortened V by 2 bases and J by 6 bases, and 14 bases separated the two germline ends. The sample consisted of whole blood, taken at baseline. J is TRBJ2-1 and V is TRBV6-5; D may be TRBD1 (5 bases). The sequence derives from an adult who was a healthcare worker with PCR-confirmed SARS-CoV-2 infection or an uninfected control (not recorded which). This CDR3 reads CASSYDSLLPNEQFF. CDR3 DNA sequence: TGTGCCAGCAGTTACGACAGCCTCCTCCCCAATGAGCAGTTCTTC.